This entry concerns a single TCR beta chain. The target antigen is unknown. Trimming cost V 6 bases and J 0 bases; bases outside gene matches: 6. The CDR3 covers 14 residues. Germline V gives CDR1 DFQATT, CDR2 SNEGSKA (reference sequence). The library was built from about 400 ng RNA with molecular barcoded adaptors for alpha/delta and beta/gamma chains. From the reads, TCRdb called clonotypes with MiXCR, one entry per CDR3 protein. The table lists 40,000 to 55,000 distinct CDR3 sequences, approximately 18% of them singletons. The data originate from a study of read filtering for tumor transcriptome and immune sequencing. In the study overall: DNase treatment preceded whole-transcriptome library preparation. RNA-seq yielded only roughly 75 to 1,300 TCR reads, IR-seq about 3.5 to 10.27 million. Study findings and constraints: IR-seq and RNA-seq agreed better without single-read clonotypes.

Sequenced material: a population of CD138-negative cells sorted from bone marrow. This receptor was identified in a donor over 35 with multiple myeloma. The rearrangement uses TRBV20-1 and TRBJ2-3, with TRBD1 matching 7 bases. The CDR3 here is CSAGRDRSTDTQYF. The CDR3, as DNA: TGCAGTGCCGGCCGGGACAGAAGCACAGATACGCAGTATTTT.